This TCR beta chain was sequenced during a study of identical twins. Concerning this clonotype itself: The antigen remains unidentified.

This CDR3 comprises 15 residues. Germline CDR1 is MDHEN and CDR2 is SYDVKM. V dropped 4 bases and J dropped 10; count of bases not matched to a gene: 12. Findings and caveats of the study: Compared with unrelated sharing, twin-shared out-of-frame alpha sequences had more low-probability sequences. The study drew conclusions from cross-sectional statistical analysis, not from following the same donors.

Carrying unique molecular identifiers, the cDNA also gained a universal primer site through template switching. One entry per CDR3 protein results from TCRdb running MiXCR on the 5' RACE reads. The table lists 1.5 million to 2 million distinct CDR3 sequences, around 33% of them singletons. The sequencing input was cord blood. The origin of this receptor is a newborn girl in good health. This chain links TRBV28 with TRBJ2-1; 8 bases line up with TRBD2. CDR3 protein: CASSSSGSPTYEQFF. The CDR3 DNA reads TGTGCCAGCAGTTCGAGCGGGAGTCCCACCTACGAGCAGTTCTTC.